This T cell receptor beta chain was sequenced during a study of blood T cell repertoires in COVID-19 (dated by TCRdb to 2018 to 2021). Background for the entire study: Collaborator samples came from the United States, Italy and Spain and covered acute and convalescent phases of COVID-19. The material from the prospective study consisted of cDNA or gDNA derived from T cells, B-cell-depleted T cells, or PBMCs. Subjects who had been exposed to COVID-19, were actively infected with it, or had recovered from it provided the deeply sampled blood TCRbeta repertoires that made up the dataset. The repertoires were released in a freely available public database meant as a resource for research on the immune response to SARS-CoV-2. Samples were obtained from the ongoing ImmuneRACE study (first 160 participants) and from 1,254 subjects provided by 6 global collaborators. The sample metadata nearly always contained a de-identified subject ID, COVID-19 status, age in years and sex. Where available, HLA class I and class II types were obtained from metadata supplied by the sample provider rather than from assay-based typing.

Worth noting for this clone: What this receptor recognizes is not known. No base quality values were provided; no much bigger clone lies one nucleotide off.

Each collaborating institution followed its own protocols to collect whole blood in K2EDTA tubes. For TCRbeta analysis, collaborators shipped samples as frozen whole blood, isolated PBMCs, or DNA extracted from either of those sample types. General study outcomes and caveats: Clinical and demographic metadata were provided uncurated, with the amount varying by source and participant.

TCRbeta CDR3 regions were amplified from genomic DNA using the immunoSEQ Assay, a bias-controlled multiplex PCR. Processing in the source paper ran as follows. Nucleated cell counts per sample were estimated from amplification of reference gene primers within the assay. To quantify the absolute abundance of each unique TCRbeta CDR3 rearrangement, sequence reads were collapsed and filtered. For each sample, productive Simpson clonality was calculated by taking the square root of Simpson's diversity index across productive rearrangements. Here the immuneACCESS table is served through TCRdb, limited to in-frame sequences with V and J called. Missing clones are a known gap in these copies; in checked studies unresolved V genes cover under half, and the rest lacks a known reason. Clone size and V and J calls were adopted from that table, with D and trimming inferred from the DNA. Within this sample are about 120,000 clones, with about 77% of them counted one time only. Just under 25% of the sample comes from the top ten.

V sheds 7 bases and J sheds 2 bases, leaving 15 bases between their ends. The CDR3, from cysteine to phenylalanine, totals 14 residues. Kept here is only the CDR3 DNA, which spans 42 bases and is read in frame from base 1. The germline V gene supplies CDR1 MDHEN and CDR2 SYDVKM. Sequencing was carried out using peripheral blood. The chain is assembled from TRBV28 and TRBJ2-7; TRBD1 is a possible D gene, resting on 6 matching bases. The receptor was isolated from a human donor in a cohort sampled during active COVID-19. The CDR3 reads as follows: CASTLLDSPYEQYF. The base sequence is TGTGCCAGCACCCTTCTGGACAGCCCCTACGAGCAGTACTTC.